A single sample is the source of the 25 T cell receptor beta chains below, sequenced in a study of shared clonotypes between healthy human individuals. The table came from immunoSEQ multiplex PCR; TCRdb's copy has only in-frame clones and leaves some out. The sample includes fewer than 600,000 clones, around 75% of them seen just once. Sequenced: PBMCs. Every receptor here comes from a woman in her thirties or forties in good health. Some clones in this sample may be carry-over from other donors' samples.

This chain links TRBV29-1 with TRBJ1-2; D unclear. The germline V gene has CDR1 SQVTM and CDR2 ANQGSEA. The CDR3 spans 9 residues. Trimming removed 4 bases from V and 12 bases from J, with 9 bases in between. CDR3 region: CSVAGQDTF. The CDR3, as DNA: TGCAGCGTTGCAGGCCAGGACACCTTC. The full variable domain, in which reference TRBV29-1 and TRBJ1-2 provide the parts outside the CDR3, is SAVISQKPSRDICQRGTSLTIQCQVDSQVTMMFWYRQQPGQSLTLIATANQGSEATYESGFVIDKFPISRPNLTFSTLTVSNMSPEDSSIYLCSVAGQDTFGSGTRLTVV.

The chain employs TRBV4-1 and TRBJ2-7; TRBD2 aligns across 9 bases. The germline CDR1 and CDR2 sequences are MGHRA and YSYEKL. The CDR3 spans 15 residues. V was clipped by 5 bases and J by 7 bases; unmatched bases: 12. The DNA for the CDR3 is TGCGCCAGCAGCGTATCTGTAGCGGGAGCTGGAGAGCAGTACTTC. Translating it yields CASSVSVAGAGEQYF.

The chain carries TRBV6-1 and TRBJ2-2; 10 bases agree with TRBD2. Looked up from germline, CDR1 is MNHNS and CDR2 is SASEGT. Trimming removed 2 bases from V and 6 bases from J; junction bases left unmatched: 3. The CDR3 has 15 residues. The CDR3 bases are TGTGCCAGCAGTGAACTAGCGGGAGTCGCCGGGGAGCTGTTTTTT. This encodes CASSELAGVAGELFF.

This chain uses TRBV7-3 with TRBJ2-1, with D perhaps matching TRBD2 (5 bases). Germline values: CDR1 SGHTA, CDR2 FQGTGA. CDR3 size: 14 residues. Trimming cost V 5 bases and J 6 bases, with 14 bases left between them. In DNA, the CDR3 is TGTGCCAGCAGCCTTAGGCCAGGAGGCAATGAGCAGTTCTTC. Amino acid sequence: CASSLRPGGNEQFF.

The J gene is TRBJ2-7, the V gene TRBV18; a possible D gene is TRBD1 (6 bases). This CDR3 contains 15 residues. V dropped 4 bases and J dropped 0 bases, with 13 bases sitting between them. Germline-derived CDR1 and CDR2 are KGHSH and LQKENI. In nucleotides, the CDR3 is TGTGCCAGCTCACTTTGGACAGTGTCCTCCTACGAGCAGTACTTC. It is translated as CASSLWTVSSYEQYF.

Comments on this clone: Other DNA sequences in this specimen translate into the identical CDR3. The chain employs TRBV5-1 and TRBJ2-5; TRBD1 might be the D (6 bases). Germline V gene sequence: CDR1 SGHRS, CDR2 YFSETQ. The ends were cut back, 2 bases at V and 3 bases at J, with 8 bases in the middle. This CDR3 contains 13 residues. The CDR3 sequence is CASSLQGEETQYF. The CDR3 DNA follows: TGCGCCAGCAGCTTACAGGGAGAAGAGACCCAGTACTTC.

The chain combines TRBV5-1 with TRBJ1-1, with 8 positions matching TRBD1. CDR1 is SGHRS, CDR2 YFSETQ, per germline. The J segment lost 1 base and the V segment lost 2 bases, leaving 7 bases of the junction unmatched. The CDR3 runs 16 residues. The CDR3 is CASSLTTGGANTEAFF. The CDR3 nucleotides read TGCGCCAGCAGCTTAACCACAGGGGGAGCGAACACTGAAGCTTTCTTT. Combining the CDR3 with reference TRBV5-1 and TRBJ1-1 gives the whole variable domain KAGVTQTPRYLIKTRGQQVTLSCSPISGHRSVSWYQQTPGQGLQFLFEYFSETQRNKGNFPGRFSGRQFSNSRSEMNVSTLELGDSALYLCASSLTTGGANTEAFFGQGTRLTVV.

This chain connects TRBV19 to TRBJ2-5; no clear D. CDR1 and CDR2 from the germline V gene are LNHDA and SQIVND (reference sequence). The length of the CDR3 is 13 residues. Trimming removed 4 bases at V and 5 bases at J, with 11 bases between. The CDR3: CASSTGAVETQYF. CDR3 DNA: TGTGCCAGTAGTACGGGCGCCGTGGAGACCCAGTACTTC.

V usage is TRBV4-3 and J usage is TRBJ1-5, with TRBD1 identical over 9 bases. The J segment lost 1 base and the V segment lost 4 bases, leaving 5 bases of the junction unmatched. The CDR3 length is 16 residues. Per the germline V gene, CDR1 is LGHNA and CDR2 is YSLEER. The CDR3 sequence: CASSRDRASSNQPQHF. The CDR3, as DNA: TGCGCCAGCAGCCGGGACAGGGCTTCGAGCAATCAGCCCCAGCATTTT.

A single count supports this clone. This rearrangement joins TRBV30 to TRBJ2-2; 8 nucleotides line up with TRBD2. The CDR3 runs to 16 residues. The trim removed 0 bases at V and 1 base at J, leaving 4 bases unmatched. Germline CDR1 is GTSNPN and CDR2 is SVGIG (reference sequence). CDR3: CAWSVGLAGNTGELFF. The CDR3 DNA reads TGTGCCTGGAGTGTAGGGCTAGCGGGGAACACCGGGGAGCTGTTTTTT.

This chain uses TRBV10-3 with TRBJ1-1; TRBD1 matches 12 bases. This CDR3 region has 17 residues. Trimming took 4 bases from V and 3 from J; bases not matched to a gene: 9. Looked up from germline, CDR1 is ENHRY and CDR2 is SYGVKD. The CDR3 DNA is TGTGCCATCAGTGGTGGGGACAGGGGGCGCCCGGACACTGAAGCTTTCTTT. Its translation: CAISGGDRGRPDTEAFF.

V gene TRBV19 combines with J gene TRBJ2-7; TRBD1 matches 9 bases. With V trimmed by 5 bases and J by 5 bases, 7 bases remained unmatched. CDR3 length equals 14 residues. Germline-derived CDR1 and CDR2 are LNHDA and SQIVND (reference sequence). DNA for the CDR3: TGTGCCAGTAGTTTCGGACAGGGGTTCAACGAGCAGTACTTC. Protein product: CASSFGQGFNEQYF.

The chain employs TRBV28 and TRBJ2-7, with D hard to call. The CDR3 runs to 14 residues. In germline, CDR1 is MDHEN, CDR2 SYDVKM. Deletions cut 4 bases from V and 0 bases from J, with 10 bases between. The CDR3 loop reads CASSSPLSSYEQYF. CDR3 sequence (DNA): TGTGCCAGCAGTTCTCCCTTAAGCTCCTACGAGCAGTACTTC.

The V call is TRBV6-5, the J call TRBJ1-2, with 11 bases lining up with TRBD1. CDR3 length: 15 residues. The V gene's germline CDR1 is MNHEY and CDR2 SVGAGI. Germline trimming cut 4 bases from V and 8 bases from J; bases unmatched to any gene: 9. The CDR3: CASSSPRTGGAGYTF. The CDR3 DNA follows: TGTGCCAGCAGTTCCCCCAGGACAGGGGGCGCCGGCTACACCTTC.

This rearrangement joins TRBV5-1 to TRBJ2-7; 11 bases align to TRBD2. The ends lost 0 bases at V and 2 bases at J; junction bases unmatched: 4. CDR3 length: 16 amino acids. CDR1 and CDR2 (germline): SGHRS, YFSETQ. DNA for the CDR3: TGCGCCAGCAGCTTGGTTCTAGCGGGAGGAACCTACGAGCAGTACTTC. It encodes CASSLVLAGGTYEQYF. Supplemented by reference TRBV5-1 and TRBJ2-7, the full variable domain reads KAGVTQTPRYLIKTRGQQVTLSCSPISGHRSVSWYQQTPGQGLQFLFEYFSETQRNKGNFPGRFSGRQFSNSRSEMNVSTLELGDSALYLCASSLVLAGGTYEQYFGPGTRLTVT.

This chain connects TRBV10-2 to TRBJ2-1; D possibly corresponds to TRBD2 (6 bases). There are 16 residues in the CDR3. Germline lookup yields CDR1 WSHSY and CDR2 SAAADI. V was pared by 0 bases and J by 2 bases, with 11 bases between. In DNA, the CDR3 is TGCGCCAGCAGTGAGTCGGCCGGGAGTGCCTACAATGAGCAGTTCTTC. Translation gives CASSESAGSAYNEQFF.

This clone showed up just once. This sequence joins TRBV7-8 and TRBJ1-1, with unresolved D. Germline CDR1 reads SGHVS; CDR2 reads FQNEAQ. The length of the CDR3 is 13 residues. Trimming pared 2 bases from V and 8 bases from J, leaving 12 bases between. CDR3 loop: CASSLRGRTEAFF. DNA for the CDR3: TGTGCCAGCAGCTTAAGAGGGAGGACCGAAGCTTTCTTT.

This chain joins TRBV30 and TRBJ2-6, with 8 bases identical to TRBD1. Germline-derived CDR1 and CDR2 are GTSNPN and SVGIG (reference sequence). The trim removed 2 bases at V and 2 bases at J, leaving 8 bases unmatched. This CDR3 is built from 17 residues. The CDR3 reads CAWSSLQGAPGANVLTF. DNA of the CDR3: TGTGCCTGGAGTTCGCTGCAGGGGGCGCCTGGGGCCAACGTCCTGACTTTC.

A single count supports this clone. This CDR3 is CASSYRTSEADTQYF. In nucleotides, the CDR3 is TGTGCCAGCAGTTACAGGACTAGCGAAGCAGATACGCAGTATTTT. V usage is TRBV6-5 and J usage is TRBJ2-3; 9 bases match TRBD2. CDR1 is MNHEY, CDR2 SVGAGI, per germline. The ends lost 2 bases at V and 4 bases at J; junction bases unmatched: 4. This CDR3 contains 15 residues.

The J gene is TRBJ2-5, the V gene TRBV7-2, with 7 bases fitting TRBD2. This CDR3 has 15 residues. The germline CDR1 and CDR2 sequences are SGHTA and FQGNSA. After removal of 5 bases from V and 1 base from J, the junction contained 7 bases not matched to a gene. The CDR3 region has the DNA TGTGCCAGCAGCCGGACTAGAGGGTCCCAAGAGACCCAGTACTTC. This translates into CASSRTRGSQETQYF.

The rearrangement joins TRBV29-1 to TRBJ2-1; D is uncertain. Germline V lookup: CDR1 SQVTM, CDR2 ANQGSEA. Trimming shortened V by 7 bases and J by 0 bases, and 13 bases separated the two germline ends. The CDR3 has 14 residues. CDR3 region: CSAATHFSYNEQFF. The CDR3 nucleotides are TGCAGCGCCGCGACACACTTCTCCTACAATGAGCAGTTCTTC.

This clone was seen only a few times. This chain links TRBV5-6 with TRBJ1-2; D unclear. Trimming pared 2 bases from V and 5 bases from J, leaving 13 bases between. The CDR3 consists of 14 residues. CDR1 is SGHDT, CDR2 YYEEEE, per germline. CDR3 sequence (DNA): TGTGCCAGCAGCTTTTTTGACTTCGAGTATGGCTACACCTTC. Translating it yields CASSFFDFEYGYTF.

This rearrangement joins TRBV28 to TRBJ2-3; 7 bases are shared with TRBD2. This CDR3 spans 23 amino acids. Germline loops: CDR1 MDHEN, CDR2 SYDVKM. Trimming cost V 3 bases and J 0 bases; bases outside gene matches: 27. CDR3 region: CASSFPPRLPYREELLSTDTQYF. CDR3 DNA: TGTGCCAGCAGTTTCCCCCCGCGTTTACCGTATCGGGAGGAACTCCTAAGCACAGATACGCAGTATTTT. Complete variable domain (other parts from reference TRBV28 and TRBJ2-3): DVKVTQSSRYLVKRTGEKVFLECVQDMDHENMFWYRQDPGLGLRLIYFSYDVKMKEKGDIPEGYSVSREKKERFSLILESASTNQTSMYLCASSFPPRLPYREELLSTDTQYFGPGTRLTVL.

V gene TRBV10-1 combines with J gene TRBJ2-1; 9 bases align to TRBD2. The CDR3 is 16 residues long. The germline CDR1 and CDR2 sequences are WNHNN and SYGVQD (reference sequence). V trimming: 0 bases; J trimming: 6 bases; junction bases outside the gene matches: 6. As DNA, the CDR3 is TGCGCCAGCAGTGAGTCCGGCGGGAGGGCCCTCAATGAGCAGTTCTTC. Amino acids: CASSESGGRALNEQFF.

A single count supports this clone. The chain has TRBV19 and TRBJ2-1, with 10 bases that match TRBD2. Germline V gene lookup returns CDR1 LNHDA and CDR2 SQIVND (reference sequence). The junction had 13 bases not matched to a gene; V was cut back by 6 bases and J by 8 bases. CDR3 length equals 16 residues. CDR3 protein: CASSSNGIAGGDEQFF. In nucleotides, the CDR3 is TGTGCCAGTAGCTCAAACGGAATAGCGGGAGGCGATGAGCAGTTCTTC.